The source of this T cell receptor beta chain is a study of regulatory T cells in long-lasting Graves disease. The time point was: newly diagnosed GD, antithyroid drugs for less than 3 months. Isolated PBMC RNA provided the starting material for the TCR library. As a group, patients came from one endocrinology department in Xi'an, China. This clonotype was picked up a small number of times. Construction of the TCR beta libraries employed iRepertoire HTBI primers in conjunction with Arm-PCR of CDR3 regions. Via MiXCR, TCRdb re-called the multiplex PCR reads, giving one row per CDR3 protein. The table shows fewer than 500,000 distinct CDR3 sequences, with around 15% occurring only once. This sample was shared with a second study, whose subject was T cells in Graves' hyperthyroidism and ophthalmopathy. Per that paper: The blood repertoire included most of the expanded thyroid clonotypes above 0.001.

The TCR sequence derives from a man in his forties or fifties with Graves disease. The sequenced sample was peripheral blood mononuclear cells (PBMCs), obtained at new diagnosis, from a patient treated with antithyroid drugs.

CDR3 coding DNA: TGTGCCAGCAGTTACTCCTCGGGAGGGGTCTATGGCTACACCTTC. Translated, it gives CASSYSSGGVYGYTF. This sequence joins TRBV6-2 or TRBV6-3 and TRBJ1-2; a possible D gene is TRBD1 (5 bases). V was trimmed by 0 bases and J by 4 bases, leaving 12 bases between them. The CDR3 covers 15 residues. Germline CDR1 and CDR2: MNHEY and SVGEGT.